Listed below are T cell receptor beta chains from one sample, sequenced in a study of cytomegalovirus exposure and HLA in healthy donors. Generated by immunoSEQ multiplex PCR, the TCRdb table keeps only in-frame clones and is missing some. The data contain over 95,000 clones, 74% of them seen just once; the ten biggest clones take up just over 2%. The sample comprised PBMCs. These receptors all stem from a human donor in good health. Each CDR3 is given with its conserved first and last residue. The D gene is left open where the match is weak. Only part of the rows carry a size: once, few, many, or a class if the clone is expanded.

d_gene,abundance,j_gene,v_gene,CDR3aa,CDR3nt
NA,once,TRBJ2-7,TRBV7-8,CASILRGGPTYEQYF,TGTGCCAGCATCTTAAGGGGGGGTCCCACCTACGAGCAGTACTTC
TRBD1,NA,TRBJ1-4,TRBV6-5,CASREGDRAFF,TGTGCCAGCAGAGAGGGGGACAGGGCGTTTTTT
TRBD2,NA,TRBJ2-5,TRBV28,CASSTGGGRWETQYF,TGTGCCAGCAGTACCGGGGGGGGCAGATGGGAGACCCAGTACTTC
NA,NA,TRBJ2-7,TRBV6-5,CASRAYSGEQYF,TGTGCCAGCAGAGCCTACTCCGGGGAGCAGTACTTC
TRBD1,NA,TRBJ2-1,TRBV13,CASSLGQGVEEEQFF,TGTGCCAGCAGCTTAGGACAGGGGGTTGAGGAAGAGCAGTTCTTC
NA,NA,TRBJ2-5,TRBV21-1,CASSKEGGYF,TGTGCCAGCAGCAAAGAAGGGGGGTACTTC
TRBD1,NA,TRBJ1-6,TRBV5-1,CASSQDREPPLHF,TGCGCCAGCAGCCAGGACAGGGAGCCACCCCTCCACTTT
TRBD1,NA,TRBJ1-2,TRBV5-4,CASSQGQGGYTF,TGTGCCAGCAGCCAGGGACAGGGCGGCTACACCTTC
TRBD1,few,TRBJ2-7,TRBV5-1,CASSLVGQGSNEQYF,TGCGCCAGCAGCTTGGTGGGACAGGGAAGTAACGAGCAGTACTTC
TRBD1,NA,TRBJ1-6,TRBV2,CASRARQGESPLHF,TGTGCCAGCAGAGCAAGACAGGGAGAATCACCCCTCCACTTT
TRBD1,NA,TRBJ1-1,TRBV7-9,CASSRQGSEAFF,TGTGCCAGCAGCCGACAGGGCTCTGAAGCTTTCTTT
NA,NA,TRBJ2-1,TRBV5-1,CASSLGEDRYNEQFF,TGCGCCAGCAGCTTGGGGGAAGACAGATACAATGAGCAGTTCTTC
TRBD2,NA,TRBJ2-7,TRBV7-2,CASSTGLAIYEQYF,TGTGCCAGCAGCACGGGACTAGCTATATACGAGCAGTACTTC
TRBD1,NA,TRBJ2-7,TRBV27,CASSRRQGASYEQYF,TGTGCCAGCAGTCGACGACAGGGGGCCTCCTACGAGCAGTACTTC
NA,NA,TRBJ1-1,TRBV6-5,CASKPRGGVAAFF,TGTGCCAGCAAACCCCGTGGGGGGGTGGCAGCTTTCTTT
TRBD2,NA,TRBJ2-1,TRBV25-1,CASSEPEPAGPYNEQFF,TGTGCCAGCAGTGAACCTGAACCAGCGGGGCCCTACAATGAGCAGTTCTTC
NA,NA,TRBJ2-6,TRBV2,CASTSQAGANVLTF,TGTGCCAGCACATCTCAGGCTGGGGCCAACGTCCTGACTTTC
TRBD1,few,TRBJ1-2,TRBV28,CASRQGALGYTF,TGTGCCAGCAGACAGGGGGCGCTTGGCTACACCTTC
TRBD2,NA,TRBJ2-2,TRBV6-5,CASRVGLANTGELFF,TGTGCCAGCAGGGTGGGACTAGCGAACACCGGGGAGCTGTTTTTT
NA,once,TRBJ1-2,TRBV5-1,CASSAGFGADYGYTF,TGCGCCAGCAGCGCCGGGTTTGGGGCGGACTATGGCTACACCTTC
NA,NA,TRBJ1-1,TRBV27,CASSLTLRQEAFF,TGTGCCAGCAGCCTTACACTTCGACAGGAAGCTTTCTTT
NA,NA,TRBJ2-5,TRBV6-6,CASSGGQKETQYF,TGTGCCAGCAGTGGCGGACAGAAAGAGACCCAGTACTTC
NA,NA,TRBJ2-1,TRBV1,CTSNGNPYNEQFF,TGCACCAGCAACGGGAACCCCTACAATGAGCAGTTCTTC
NA,NA,TRBJ1-5,TRBV30,CAWNRQNSNQPQHF,TGTGCCTGGAACCGACAGAATAGCAATCAGCCCCAGCATTTT
TRBD1,few,TRBJ2-7,TRBV2,CASSSAGDRESYEQYF,TGTGCCAGCAGCTCCGCGGGGGACAGGGAGTCCTACGAGCAGTACTTC
NA,NA,TRBJ1-6,TRBV6-5,CASRGGRQNSPLHF,TGTGCCAGCAGAGGCGGTAGACAGAATTCACCCCTCCACTTT
TRBD1,NA,TRBJ2-6,TRBV27,CASSPQGAGANVLTF,TGTGCCAGCAGCCCACAGGGGGCTGGGGCCAACGTCCTGACTTTC
TRBD2,NA,TRBJ2-5,TRBV29-1,CSVETPSGSGETQYF,TGCAGCGTTGAAACCCCTAGCGGGAGTGGAGAGACCCAGTACTTC
NA,few,TRBJ2-7,TRBV30,CAWQGNGFGEQYF,TGTGCCTGGCAGGGTAATGGTTTTGGCGAGCAGTACTTC
NA,NA,TRBJ1-1,TRBV27,CASRSPGMNTEAFF,TGTGCCAGCAGGTCTCCAGGGATGAACACTGAAGCTTTCTTT
TRBD1,NA,TRBJ2-4,TRBV6-5,CASSPGQGIGIQYF,TGTGCCAGCAGTCCGGGACAGGGGATTGGCATTCAGTACTTC
TRBD1,NA,TRBJ1-5,TRBV4-1,CASSPEVTGVGQPQHF,TGCGCCAGCAGCCCCGAGGTGACAGGGGTCGGCCAGCCCCAGCATTTT
NA,few,TRBJ1-6,TRBV19,CASSIGSFENSPLHF,TGTGCCAGTAGTATAGGAAGTTTCGAGAATTCACCCCTCCACTTT
NA,few,TRBJ1-1,TRBV6-1,CASNRQVMNTEAFF,TGTGCCAGCAATAGACAGGTCATGAACACTGAAGCTTTCTTT
NA,NA,TRBJ2-5,TRBV6-5,CASSQSETQYF,TGTGCCAGCAGTCAATCCGAGACCCAGTACTTC
TRBD1,NA,TRBJ1-4,TRBV15,CATRSEGTGSEKLFF,TGTGCCACCCGGTCAGAGGGGACAGGGAGTGAAAAACTGTTTTTT
NA,NA,TRBJ2-7,TRBV11-2,CASTPGTTIYEQYF,TGTGCCAGCACTCCCGGGACAACAATCTACGAGCAGTACTTC
TRBD1,once,TRBJ2-1,TRBV4-1,CASSQEGGQGPATYNEQFF,TGCGCCAGCAGCCAAGAGGGGGGACAGGGACCGGCGACGTACAATGAGCAGTTCTTC
NA,NA,TRBJ2-2,TRBV7-6,CASSLATAPNTGELFF,TGTGCCAGCAGCTTAGCGACAGCACCGAACACCGGGGAGCTGTTTTTT
NA,NA,TRBJ2-2,TRBV1,CTSSPNRPRQAGGPGDTGELFF,TGCACCAGCAGCCCAAACCGACCAAGGCAAGCGGGAGGCCCCGGGGACACCGGGGAGCTGTTTTTT
NA,NA,TRBJ1-4,TRBV7-8,CASSLAFGDTKKLFF,TGTGCCAGCAGCTTAGCATTTGGGGACACTAAAAAACTGTTTTTT
NA,few,TRBJ1-5,TRBV29-1,CSVSQGINQPQHF,TGCAGCGTTTCACAGGGAATCAATCAGCCCCAGCATTTT
TRBD2,few,TRBJ2-7,TRBV6-6,CASRSGGDPYEQYF,TGTGCCAGCAGAAGCGGGGGGGACCCCTACGAGCAGTACTTC
NA,NA,TRBJ2-5,TRBV6-5,CASRDTVRETQYF,TGTGCCAGCAGGGACACCGTAAGAGAGACCCAGTACTTC
NA,few,TRBJ2-3,TRBV19,CASSIDLAGRSDTQYF,TGTGCCAGTAGTATAGATCTGGCGGGGAGATCAGATACGCAGTATTTT
NA,once,TRBJ2-7,TRBV5-1,CASSLEAGAPYEQYF,TGCGCCAGCAGCTTGGAGGCAGGGGCCCCCTACGAGCAGTACTTC
NA,NA,TRBJ2-7,TRBV5-1,CASSLEWAGYEQYF,TGCGCCAGCAGCTTGGAGTGGGCAGGGTACGAGCAGTACTTC
NA,NA,TRBJ2-2,TRBV11-2,CASSLEGLGTGELFF,TGTGCCAGCAGCTTAGAAGGACTGGGCACCGGGGAGCTGTTTTTT